This T cell receptor (beta chain) appears in the sequencing data of a study of OX40 agonist ivuxolimab in advanced cancers. The study's findings and limits: At 0.1 to 3.0 mg/kg, clonal expansion of CD4+ and CD8+ blood T cells had occurred by week 6.

The germline CDR1 and CDR2 sequences are SGHRS and YFSETQ. There are 16 residues in the CDR3. V lost 0 bases and J lost 0, with 11 bases in between. Repertoires were generated with immunoSEQ multiplex PCR, while TCRdb's copy carries only in-frame clones and drops some. The table has roughly 66,000 clones, around 86% seen once; the top ten hold 2% to 2.5%. A note on this clone: Its antigen is unidentified.

The specimen comprised CD4+ or CD8+ T cells sorted from blood, sampled in a trial of the OX40 agonist ivuxolimab. The sequence derives from an adult with an advanced solid tumor such as melanoma, head and neck, liver or kidney cancer. The rearrangement links TRBV5-1 to TRBJ2-3; TRBD1 or TRBD2 may be the D gene (6 bases each). The CDR3, as DNA: TGCGCCAGCAGCTTGGTGGGGGGACAAAGCACAGATACGCAGTATTTT. Its protein product is CASSLVGGQSTDTQYF.